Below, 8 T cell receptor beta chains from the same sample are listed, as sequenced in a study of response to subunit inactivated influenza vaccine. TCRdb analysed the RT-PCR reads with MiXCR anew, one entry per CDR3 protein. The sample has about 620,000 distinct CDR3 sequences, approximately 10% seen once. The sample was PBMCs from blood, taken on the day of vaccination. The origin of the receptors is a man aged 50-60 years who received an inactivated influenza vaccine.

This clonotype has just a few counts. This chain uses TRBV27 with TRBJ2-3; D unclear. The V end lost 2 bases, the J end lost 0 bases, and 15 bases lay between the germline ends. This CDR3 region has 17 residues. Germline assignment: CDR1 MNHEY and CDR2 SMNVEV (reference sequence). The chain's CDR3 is CASSLEPAFTSTDTQYF. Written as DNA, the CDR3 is TGTGCCAGCAGTTTAGAGCCAGCGTTTACTAGCACAGATACGCAGTATTTT.

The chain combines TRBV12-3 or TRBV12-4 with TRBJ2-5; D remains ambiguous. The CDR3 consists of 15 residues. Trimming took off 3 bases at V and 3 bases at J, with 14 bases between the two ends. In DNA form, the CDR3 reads TGTGCCAGCAGTTTTTACCCCCCGATTAAAGAGACCCAGTACTTC. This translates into CASSFYPPIKETQYF.

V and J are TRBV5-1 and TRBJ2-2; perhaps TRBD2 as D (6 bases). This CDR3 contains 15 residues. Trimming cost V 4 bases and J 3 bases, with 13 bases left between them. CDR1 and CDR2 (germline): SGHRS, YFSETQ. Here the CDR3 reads CASSRGTVDTGELFF. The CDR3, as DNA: TGCGCCAGCAGCCGTGGGACTGTGGACACCGGGGAGCTGTTTTTT.

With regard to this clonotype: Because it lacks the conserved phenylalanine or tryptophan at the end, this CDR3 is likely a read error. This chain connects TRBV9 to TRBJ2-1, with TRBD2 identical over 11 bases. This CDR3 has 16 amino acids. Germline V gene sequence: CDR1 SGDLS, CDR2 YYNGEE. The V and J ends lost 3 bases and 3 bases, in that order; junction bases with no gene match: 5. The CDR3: CASSAPGLADYNEQFL. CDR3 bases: TGTGCCAGCAGCGCCCCGGGACTAGCGGACTACAATGAGCAGTTCTTG.

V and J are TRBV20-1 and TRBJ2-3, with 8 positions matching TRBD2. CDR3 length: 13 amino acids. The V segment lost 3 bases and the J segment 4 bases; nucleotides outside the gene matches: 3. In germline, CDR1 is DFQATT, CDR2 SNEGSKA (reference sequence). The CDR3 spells CSASRGGADTQYF. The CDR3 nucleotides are TGCAGTGCTAGTCGGGGGGGGGCAGATACGCAGTATTTT.

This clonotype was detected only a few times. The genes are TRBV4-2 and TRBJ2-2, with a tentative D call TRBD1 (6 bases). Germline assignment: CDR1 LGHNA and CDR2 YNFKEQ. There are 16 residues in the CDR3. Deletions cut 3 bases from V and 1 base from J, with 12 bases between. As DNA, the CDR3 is TGTGCCAGCAGCCAGTTCGACAGGCTGAACACCGGGGAGCTGTTTTTT. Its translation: CASSQFDRLNTGELFF.

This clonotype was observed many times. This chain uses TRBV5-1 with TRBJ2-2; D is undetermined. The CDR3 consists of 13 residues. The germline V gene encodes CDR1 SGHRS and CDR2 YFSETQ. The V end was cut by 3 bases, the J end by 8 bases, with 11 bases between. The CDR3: CASSSTPAGELFF. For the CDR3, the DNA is TGCGCCAGCAGCTCGACCCCGGCTGGGGAGCTGTTTTTT.

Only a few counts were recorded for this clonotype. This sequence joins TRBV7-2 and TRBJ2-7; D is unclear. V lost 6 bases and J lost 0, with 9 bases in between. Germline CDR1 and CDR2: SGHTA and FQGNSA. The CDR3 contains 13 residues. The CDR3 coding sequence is TGTGCCAGCAGGCTTGACGTCTCCTACGAGCAGTACTTC. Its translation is CASRLDVSYEQYF.